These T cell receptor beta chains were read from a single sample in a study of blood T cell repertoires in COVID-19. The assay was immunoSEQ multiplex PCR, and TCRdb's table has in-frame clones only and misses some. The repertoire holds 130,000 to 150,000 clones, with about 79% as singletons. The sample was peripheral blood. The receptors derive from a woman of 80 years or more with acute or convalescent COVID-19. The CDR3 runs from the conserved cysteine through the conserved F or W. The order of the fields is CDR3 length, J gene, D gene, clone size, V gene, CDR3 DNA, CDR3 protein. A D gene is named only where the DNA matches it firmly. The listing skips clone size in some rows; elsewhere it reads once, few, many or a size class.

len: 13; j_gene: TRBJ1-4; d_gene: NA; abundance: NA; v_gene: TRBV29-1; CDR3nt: TGCAGCGCCACGAGGTTGGAAAATGAAAAACTGTTTTTT; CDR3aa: CSATRLENEKLFF
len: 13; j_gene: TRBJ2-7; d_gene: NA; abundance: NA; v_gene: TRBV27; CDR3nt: TGTGCCAGCAGCTTAGACAGGTACAACGAGCAGTACTTC; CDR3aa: CASSLDRYNEQYF
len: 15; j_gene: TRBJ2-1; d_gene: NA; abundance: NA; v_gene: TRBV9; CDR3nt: TGTGCCAGCAGCATTGATCCCTCGGGGTACAATGAGCAGTTCTTC; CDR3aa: CASSIDPSGYNEQFF
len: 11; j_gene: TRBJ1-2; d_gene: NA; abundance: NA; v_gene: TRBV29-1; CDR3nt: TGCAGCCTGGAGGGGAGCTATGGCTACACCTTC; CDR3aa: CSLEGSYGYTF
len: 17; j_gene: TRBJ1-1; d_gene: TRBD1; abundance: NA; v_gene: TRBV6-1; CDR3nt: TGTGCCAGCAGTGCCCGGGACAGGGGGATATGGAACACTGAAGCTTTCTTT; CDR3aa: CASSARDRGIWNTEAFF
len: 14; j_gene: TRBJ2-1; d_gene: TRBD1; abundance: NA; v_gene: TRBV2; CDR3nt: TGTGCCAGCAGTCCCGGGACAGGGTGGGATGAGCAGTTCTTC; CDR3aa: CASSPGTGWDEQFF
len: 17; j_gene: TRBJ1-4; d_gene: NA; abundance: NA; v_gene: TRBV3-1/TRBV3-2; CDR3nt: TGTGCCAGCAGCCGGCCCCGCGGGGCTACAACTAATGAAAAACTGTTTTTT; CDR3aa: CASSRPRGATTNEKLFF
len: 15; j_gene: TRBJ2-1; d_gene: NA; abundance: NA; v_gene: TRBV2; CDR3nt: TGTGCCAGCAGTCCTCCAGGGGTCTACTACAATGAGCAGTTCTTC; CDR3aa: CASSPPGVYYNEQFF
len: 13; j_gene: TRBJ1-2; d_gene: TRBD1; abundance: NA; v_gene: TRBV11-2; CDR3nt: TGTGCCAGCAGCCCCGGGACAGGGGATGGCTACACCTTC; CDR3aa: CASSPGTGDGYTF
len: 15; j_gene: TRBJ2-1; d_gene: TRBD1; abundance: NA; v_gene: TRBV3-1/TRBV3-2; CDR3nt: TGTGCCAGCAGCCAAACCGGGACAGGGGTCAATGAGCAGTTCTTC; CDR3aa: CASSQTGTGVNEQFF
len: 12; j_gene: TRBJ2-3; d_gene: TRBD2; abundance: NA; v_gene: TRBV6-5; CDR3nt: TGTGCCAGCAGACCTACTAGCGGGGCGCAGTATTTT; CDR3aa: CASRPTSGAQYF
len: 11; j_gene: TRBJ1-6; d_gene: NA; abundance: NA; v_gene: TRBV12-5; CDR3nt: TGTGCTAGTGGTTTGCGTTCACCCCTCCACTTT; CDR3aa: CASGLRSPLHF
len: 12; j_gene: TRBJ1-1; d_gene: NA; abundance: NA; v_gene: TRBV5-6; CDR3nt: TGTGCCAGCACCCTCTGGAGGGGTGAAGCTTTCTTT; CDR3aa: CASTLWRGEAFF
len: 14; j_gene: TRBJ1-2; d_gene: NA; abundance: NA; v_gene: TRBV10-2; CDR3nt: TGCGCCAGCAGTGAAAGCCAGGGAATCAACGGCTACACCTTC; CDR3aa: CASSESQGINGYTF
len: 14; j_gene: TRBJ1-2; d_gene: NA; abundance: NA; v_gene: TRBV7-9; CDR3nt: TGTGCCAGCAGCTTGGGAGGGGACGCTCGGGGCTACACCTTC; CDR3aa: CASSLGGDARGYTF
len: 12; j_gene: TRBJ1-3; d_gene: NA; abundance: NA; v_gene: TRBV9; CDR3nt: TGTGCCAGCAGCGGGGAGGGAAACACCATATATTTT; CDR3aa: CASSGEGNTIYF
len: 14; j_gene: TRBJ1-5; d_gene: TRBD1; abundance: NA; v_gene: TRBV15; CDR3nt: TGTGCCACCAGCAGCCGGGACAGCAATCAGCCTCAGCATTTT; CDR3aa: CATSSRDSNQPQHF
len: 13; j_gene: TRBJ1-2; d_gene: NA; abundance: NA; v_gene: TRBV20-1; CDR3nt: TGCAGTGCTAGTCACGACGGACTATATGGCTACACCTTC; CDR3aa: CSASHDGLYGYTF
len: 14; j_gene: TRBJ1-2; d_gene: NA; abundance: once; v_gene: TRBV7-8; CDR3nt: TGTGCCAGCAGCCCTCGGGAAACTAACTATGGCTACACCTTC; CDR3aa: CASSPRETNYGYTF
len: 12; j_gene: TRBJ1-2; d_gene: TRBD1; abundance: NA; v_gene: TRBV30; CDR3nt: TGTGCCTGGAGTAAGGGGGCGGATGGCTACACCTTC; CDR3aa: CAWSKGADGYTF
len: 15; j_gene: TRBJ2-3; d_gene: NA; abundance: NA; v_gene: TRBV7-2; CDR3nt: TGTGCCAGCAGCTACAGGGATCGGGGCACAGATACGCAGTATTTT; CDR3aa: CASSYRDRGTDTQYF
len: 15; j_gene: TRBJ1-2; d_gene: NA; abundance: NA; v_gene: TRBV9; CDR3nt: TGTGCCAGCAGCGTAGAGGTAACAGGGAGTGTGGGCTACACCTTC; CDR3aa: CASSVEVTGSVGYTF
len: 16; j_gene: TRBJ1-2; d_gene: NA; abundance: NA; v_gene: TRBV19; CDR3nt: TGTGCCAGTACCTCCCACGGACAGTGGTCGAGCTATGGCTACACCTTC; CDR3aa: CASTSHGQWSSYGYTF
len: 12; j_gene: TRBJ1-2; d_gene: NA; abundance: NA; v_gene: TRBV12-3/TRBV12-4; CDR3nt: TGTGCCAGCAGTTTAGACAGGGATGGCTACACCTTC; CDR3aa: CASSLDRDGYTF
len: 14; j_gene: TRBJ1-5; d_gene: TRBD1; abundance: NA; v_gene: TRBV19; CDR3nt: TGTGCCAGTCGGGACAGCCTCATTAATCAGCCCCAGCATTTT; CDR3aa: CASRDSLINQPQHF
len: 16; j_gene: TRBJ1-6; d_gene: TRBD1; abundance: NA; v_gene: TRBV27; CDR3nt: TGTGCCAGCAGTTCGGGACAGGCCGAATATAATTCACCCCTCCACTTT; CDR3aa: CASSSGQAEYNSPLHF
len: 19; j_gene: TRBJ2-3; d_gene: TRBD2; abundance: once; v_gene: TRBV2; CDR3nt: TGTGCCAGCAGTGAAGAAGGGCCCGGGACTAGCCTAAGCACAGATACGCAGTATTTT; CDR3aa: CASSEEGPGTSLSTDTQYF
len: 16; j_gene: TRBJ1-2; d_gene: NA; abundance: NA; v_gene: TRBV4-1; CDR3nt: TGCGCCAGCAGCCAAGATCGCGGAGGGTCGGTCTATGGCTACACCTTC; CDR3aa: CASSQDRGGSVYGYTF
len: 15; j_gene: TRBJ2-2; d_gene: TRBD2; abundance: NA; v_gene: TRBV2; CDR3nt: TGTGCCAGCAGGCTACTAGCGGGTGACACCGGGGAGCTGTTTTTT; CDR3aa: CASRLLAGDTGELFF
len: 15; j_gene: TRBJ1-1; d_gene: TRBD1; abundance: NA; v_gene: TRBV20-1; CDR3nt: TGCAGTGCTAATGACCGGGACAGGGTCAACACTGAAGCTTTCTTT; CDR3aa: CSANDRDRVNTEAFF
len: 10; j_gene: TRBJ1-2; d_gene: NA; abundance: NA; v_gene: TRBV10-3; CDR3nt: TGTGCCTCTGGGCTATTTGGCTACACCTTC; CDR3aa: CASGLFGYTF
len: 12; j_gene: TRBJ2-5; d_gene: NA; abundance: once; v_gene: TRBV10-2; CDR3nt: TGCGCCAGCAGGGACTGGGAAGAGACCCAGTACTTC; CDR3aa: CASRDWEETQYF
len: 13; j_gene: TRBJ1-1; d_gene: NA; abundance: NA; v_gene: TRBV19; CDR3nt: TGTGCCAGTAGTTGGGCGATTAACACTGAAGCTTTCTTT; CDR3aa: CASSWAINTEAFF
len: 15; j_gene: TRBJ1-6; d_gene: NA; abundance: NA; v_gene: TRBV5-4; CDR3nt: TGTGCCAGCAGCTCAAGCGGGCGGTCGAATTCACCCCTCCACTTT; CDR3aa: CASSSSGRSNSPLHF
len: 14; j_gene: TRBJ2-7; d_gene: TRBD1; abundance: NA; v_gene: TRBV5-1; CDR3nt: TGCGCCAGCCTGTCTGGGACAGGGGAGGACGAGCAGTACTTC; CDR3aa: CASLSGTGEDEQYF
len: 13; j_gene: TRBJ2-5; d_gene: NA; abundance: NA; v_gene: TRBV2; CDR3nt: TGTGCCAGCAGATATGACTTCCAAGAGACCCAGTACTTC; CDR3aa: CASRYDFQETQYF
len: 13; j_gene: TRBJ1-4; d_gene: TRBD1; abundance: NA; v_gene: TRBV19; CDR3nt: TGTGCCAGTATGGACAGGGGGCCTGAAAAACTGTTTTTT; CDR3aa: CASMDRGPEKLFF
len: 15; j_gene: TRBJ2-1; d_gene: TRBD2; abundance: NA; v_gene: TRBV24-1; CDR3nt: TGTGCCACCAGCGGGGGGACTAGCGGTTACAATGAGCAGTTCTTC; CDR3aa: CATSGGTSGYNEQFF
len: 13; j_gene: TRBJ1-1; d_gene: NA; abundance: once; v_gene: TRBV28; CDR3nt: TGTGCCAGCAGCCCAGTAGGGGGTCCTGAAGCTTTCTTT; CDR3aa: CASSPVGGPEAFF
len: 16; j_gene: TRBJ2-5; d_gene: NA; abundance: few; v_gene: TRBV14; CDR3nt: TGTGCCAGCAGCTTGCGGAGCGGACTGTACCAAGAGACCCAGTACTTC; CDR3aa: CASSLRSGLYQETQYF
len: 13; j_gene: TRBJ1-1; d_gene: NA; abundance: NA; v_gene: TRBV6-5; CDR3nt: TGTGCCAGCAGCTCACCCGGTGACACTGAAGCTTTCTTT; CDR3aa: CASSSPGDTEAFF
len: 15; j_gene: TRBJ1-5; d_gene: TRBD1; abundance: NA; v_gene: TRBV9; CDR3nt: TGTGCCAGCAGCCAGGGGACAGGGGAGGGATGGCCCCAGCATTTT; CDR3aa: CASSQGTGEGWPQHF
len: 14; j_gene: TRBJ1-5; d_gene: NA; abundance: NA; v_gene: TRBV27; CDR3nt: TGTGCCAGCAGTTGGGGAGTGGGCAATCAGCCCCAGCATTTT; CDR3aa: CASSWGVGNQPQHF
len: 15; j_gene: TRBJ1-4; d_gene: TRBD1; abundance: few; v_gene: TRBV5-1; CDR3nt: TGCGCCAGCAGCTATCAGGGGGCGGTTGGTGAAAAACTGTTTTTT; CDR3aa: CASSYQGAVGEKLFF
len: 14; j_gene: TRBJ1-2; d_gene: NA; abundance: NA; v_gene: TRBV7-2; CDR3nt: TGTGCCAGCAGCTTAATAGTAGCCGGGGGTGGCTACACCTTC; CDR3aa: CASSLIVAGGGYTF
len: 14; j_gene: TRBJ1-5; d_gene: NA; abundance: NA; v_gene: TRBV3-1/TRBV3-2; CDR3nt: TGTGCCAGCAGCCAGAGGGGAGGGGCCCAGCCCCAGCATTTT; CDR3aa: CASSQRGGAQPQHF
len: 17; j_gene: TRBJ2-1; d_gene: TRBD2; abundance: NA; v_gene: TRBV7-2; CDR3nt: TGTGCCAGCAGCTCCTCTTTAGCGGGGGGAGCGTACAATGAGCAGTTCTTC; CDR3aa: CASSSSLAGGAYNEQFF
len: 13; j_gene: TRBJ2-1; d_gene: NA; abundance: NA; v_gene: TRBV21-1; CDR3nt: TGTGCCAGCAGCAAAGGGCCCTACAATGAGCAGTTCTTC; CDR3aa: CASSKGPYNEQFF
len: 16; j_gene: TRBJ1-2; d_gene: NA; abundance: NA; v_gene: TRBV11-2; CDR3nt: TGTGCCAGCAGCCCACCTCGGGGGGCCGTGGGATATGGCTACACCTTC; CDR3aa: CASSPPRGAVGYGYTF
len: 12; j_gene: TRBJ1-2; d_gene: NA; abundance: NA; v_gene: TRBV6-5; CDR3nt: TGTGCCAGCAGTTACGAGGGAGATGGCTACACCTTC; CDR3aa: CASSYEGDGYTF
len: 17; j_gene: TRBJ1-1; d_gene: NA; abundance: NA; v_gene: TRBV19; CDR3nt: TGTGCCAGTAGTATAGAGGAGGGGACCGGGGCGAGCACTGAAGCTTTCTTT; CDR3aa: CASSIEEGTGASTEAFF